The sequence of this TCR beta chain was determined in a study of CD8+ T cells in alopecia areata. The treatment is: oral pan-JAK inhibitor, 5-10 mg twice daily. Study-level findings and limits: The presence of one nonresponder keeps the tie between baseline CD8+ expansion and response uncertain. Patients displayed less clarity in TCR sharing than mice, a finding possibly related to HLA. On tofacitinib, scalp clonality and expanded CD8+ clones among top 100 fell significantly. With tofacitinib ongoing, many expanded lesional clones persisted in both scalp and blood.

Once RNA had been extracted, it was reverse transcribed into cDNA to act as the sequencing template. Sequencing used immunoSEQ multiplex PCR; TCRdb keeps in-frame clones, though not all of them. The data hold around 200,000 clones, with about three fifths observed a single time. This clone was seen a handful of times. Its antigen is not identified. The V segment lost 5 bases and the J segment 4 bases; nucleotides outside the gene matches: 4. The CDR3 spans 14 residues. The germline V gene has CDR1 LNHDA and CDR2 SQIVND (reference sequence). This clonotype originated in a human donor with alopecia areata. This specimen consisted of CD4+ T cells sorted from blood, obtained at week 4, from a patient treated with tofacitinib. The gene calls are TRBV19 and TRBJ2-5, with TRBD1 matching over 10 bases. The CDR3 coding sequence is TGTGCCAGTAGTCCTGGACAGGGGGGAGAGACCCAGTACTTC. Encoded protein: CASSPGQGGETQYF. Together with reference TRBV19 and TRBJ2-5, the CDR3 gives the full variable domain: DGGITQSPKYLFRKEGQNVTLSCEQNLNHDAMYWYRQDPGQGLRLIYYSQIVNDFQKGDIAEGYSVSREKKESFPLTVTSAQKNPTAFYLCASSPGQGGETQYFGPGTRLLVL.